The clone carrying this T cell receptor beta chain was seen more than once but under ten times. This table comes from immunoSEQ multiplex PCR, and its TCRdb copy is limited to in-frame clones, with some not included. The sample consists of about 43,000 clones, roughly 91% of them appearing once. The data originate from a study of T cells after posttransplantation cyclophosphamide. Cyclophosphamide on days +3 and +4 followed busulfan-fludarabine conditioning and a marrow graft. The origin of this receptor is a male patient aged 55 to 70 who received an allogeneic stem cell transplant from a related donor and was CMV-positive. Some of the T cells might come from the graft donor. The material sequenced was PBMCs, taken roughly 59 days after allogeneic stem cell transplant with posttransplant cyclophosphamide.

CDR3 loop: CASSDRVGGSPLHF. For the CDR3, the DNA is TGCGCCAGCAGCGACAGGGTCGGGGGTTCACCCCTCCACTTT. The rearrangement joins TRBV5-1 to TRBJ1-6, with 7 nucleotides matching TRBD1. J lost 9 bases, V lost 4 bases, and 7 bases had no gene match. The CDR3 sequence is 14 residues long. Germline-derived CDR1 and CDR2 are SGHRS and YFSETQ. Using reference TRBV5-1 and TRBJ1-6 for the parts outside the CDR3, the full variable domain is KAGVTQTPRYLIKTRGQQVTLSCSPISGHRSVSWYQQTPGQGLQFLFEYFSETQRNKGNFPGRFSGRQFSNSRSEMNVSTLELGDSALYLCASSDRVGGSPLHFGNGTRLTVT.